The source of this T cell receptor (beta chain) is a study of regulatory T cells in long-lasting Graves disease. About the study: Disease was considered persistent Graves' disease after over 5 years of antithyroid drugs (with positive TSH receptor antibodies).

Germline values: CDR1 SGHNT, CDR2 YYREEE (reference sequence). CDR3 size: 14 residues. With 5 bases clipped from V and 3 bases from J, the junction kept 7 bases outside the gene matches. As to this clonotype: Antigen: not known.

General study findings and limits: Examination was confined to peripheral blood, excluding thyroid tissue.

Building of the TCR beta libraries involved iRepertoire HTBI primers and Arm-PCR of CDR3 regions. MiXCR, run by TCRdb on the multiplex PCR reads, gives a single entry per CDR3 protein. The data show hundreds of thousands of distinct CDR3 sequences, 20% to 25% seen once. Time point in this sample: persistent/refractory GD, antithyroid drugs over 5 years with positive TRAb. RNA from PBMCs was the source of the TCR library. The TCR comes from a female donor with Graves disease. This chain connects TRBV5-4 to TRBJ1-2; the match to TRBD1 covers 7 bases. The sample in question was peripheral blood mononuclear cells (PBMCs), obtained when the disease was refractory, from a patient treated with antithyroid drugs. The CDR3 DNA sequence: TGTGCCAGCAGAGAGACAGGGCAAGACTATGGCTACACCTTC. Translated: CASRETGQDYGYTF. The full variable domain, in which reference TRBV5-4 and TRBJ1-2 provide the parts outside the CDR3, is ETGVTQSPTHLIKTRGQQVTLRCSSQSGHNTVSWYQQALGQGPQFIFQYYREEENGRGNFPPRFSGLQFPNYSSELNVNALELDDSALYLCASRETGQDYGYTFGSGTRLTVV.